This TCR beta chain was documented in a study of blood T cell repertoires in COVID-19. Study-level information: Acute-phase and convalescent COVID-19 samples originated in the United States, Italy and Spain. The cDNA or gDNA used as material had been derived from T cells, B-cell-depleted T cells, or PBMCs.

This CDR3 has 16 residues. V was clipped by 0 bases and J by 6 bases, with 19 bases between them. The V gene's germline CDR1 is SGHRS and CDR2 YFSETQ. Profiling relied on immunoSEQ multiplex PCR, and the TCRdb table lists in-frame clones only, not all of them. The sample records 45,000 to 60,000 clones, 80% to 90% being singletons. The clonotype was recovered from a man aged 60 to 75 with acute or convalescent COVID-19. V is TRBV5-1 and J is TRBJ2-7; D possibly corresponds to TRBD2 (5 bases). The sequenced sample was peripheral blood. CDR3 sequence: CASSLDTGNSMSEQYF. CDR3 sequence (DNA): TGCGCCAGCAGCTTGGATACCGGGAACTCTATGTCCGAGCAGTACTTC.